The clone carrying this T cell receptor beta chain was picked up many times. The target antigen is unknown. The data originate from a study of molecular identifiers for immune sequencing clone quantification. Broader study findings: Spiked Jurkat TCR RNA originating from one cell could reportedly be identified amid about a million naive cells. Barcode-sharing identical TCR molecules could underestimate highly expanded clone sizes.

Naive CD8 T cells were sorted as CD8+CD4-CCR7+CD45RA+. Germline assignment: CDR1 MNHEY and CDR2 SVGEGT. Trimming took 6 bases from V and 2 from J; bases not matched to a gene: 1. This CDR3 is 13 amino acids long. TCRdb fed the PCR reads into MiXCR, producing one record per CDR3 protein. The repertoire holds over 550,000 distinct CDR3 sequences, with less than 30% as singletons. This sequence joins TRBV6-2 or TRBV6-3 and TRBJ2-1; 7 positions match TRBD2. The origin of this receptor is a human donor in good health. Some libraries in this study had Jurkat cell RNA spiked in. The sequenced sample was naive CD8+ T cells from blood, with Jurkat cell RNA spiked in. Subset noted: FACS-sorted CD8+CD4-CCR7+CD45RA+ naive T cells. The CDR3 nucleotides read TGTGCCAGCAGGCTAGCGGCCTACAATGAGCAGTTCTTC. This sequence encodes CASRLAAYNEQFF.